This T cell receptor (beta chain) was recorded in a study of blood T cells in healthy people across ages (dated by TCRdb to between 2014 and 2017). About the investigation overall: In model experiments, template switching captured about one uniquely barcoded TCR beta cDNA molecule for every two T cells. Using deep sequencing normalized with unique cDNA molecular identifiers, the study measured how TCR beta repertoire diversity changes with age. Four age groups were formed from the donors: young (average approximately 15 years), middle-aged (around 40), aged (roughly 59) and long-lived (around 80). To avoid experimental bias, donors of different ages were randomly spread across the sequencing lanes. The study analyzed two additional independent replicas of 1 million unique cDNA reads from the same blood draw for two donors, one aged 18 to 30 and one aged 80 or older. The full study reports these points: Observed TCR beta diversity per million T cells fell roughly linearly with age, and a significant reduction was already apparent by age about 43. Compared with the aged group, the long-lived group had more naive CD4+ T cells, fewer expanded clones and increased TCR diversity, a pattern suggesting age selection. Donor CMV infection status was unknown, potentially confounding age-related changes in expanded clonotypes. Because profiling used bulk unsorted PBMCs, naive and antigen-experienced compartments could not be compared conclusively. Observed TCR beta diversity correlated strongly with the percentage of naive T cells measured by flow cytometry. Estimates of total diversity based on one million sequenced T cells were regarded as lower bounds and as underestimates.

The roughly 38 donors, aged about 6 to 95 years, were systemically healthy Caucasian individuals from Russia. Each donor gave about 9.7 milliliters of peripheral blood, drawn into EDTA-treated Vacutainer tubes. Ficoll-Paque density-gradient centrifugation was used to isolate PBMCs, with at least 6.5 million per sample. Total RNA, at least 6 micrograms per sample, was extracted from PBMCs with Trizol reagent. Naive CD45RAhigh/CD27high T cell percentages were measured by flow cytometry on a PBMC aliquot from every donor. The CDR3 numbers 18 residues from cysteine through phenylalanine. Kept here is only the CDR3 DNA, which spans 54 bases and is read in frame from base 1. According to the germline V gene, CDR1 reads LGHNA and CDR2 reads YSLEER. Libraries were built with 5' RACE. TCRdb lists the instrument as Illumina HiSeq 2500. The second PCR ran for roughly 7 to 11 cycles and used a J-beta primer mix along with a sample-barcoded 5' primer. Each TCR beta cDNA molecule received a unique molecular identifier from a template-switch 5' adaptor carrying 12 random nucleotides. Each sample yielded at least 2.5 million CDR3-containing paired-end reads. The Mint cDNA synthesis kit, primed by a TRBC-specific oligonucleotide, was used to synthesize first-strand cDNA from all RNA. Following uracil-DNA glycosylase treatment, a first 18-cycle PCR with universal primers M1SS and BC2_uni_R was performed on all cDNA. In the original analysis: Each sample was normalized by randomly selecting 1 million high-quality reads, each carrying a distinct molecular identifier. Reads with shared molecular identifiers were discarded instead of being binned into consensus sequences. MiTCR, with a Q25 quality threshold and the strictest error-elimination algorithm, was used for CDR3 identification, clonotype clustering and error correction. A nonparametric unseen species model using Euler transformation provided a lower-bound estimate of total TCR beta diversity. The public reads were reprocessed in TCRdb via fastp at Q25 and MiXCR, keeping in-frame beta chains. Every CDR3 protein is listed once, alongside the most common genes and DNA of its rows. These V and J calls originate from TCRdb's pipeline instead of the authors' own analysis. For this sample there are 650,000 to 900,000 distinct CDR3 sequences; less than 80% appear just once. Around a quarter of the sample comes from the top ten.

Worth noting for this clonotype: Its antigen remains undetermined. At one end, the junction sequence differs from germline, possibly due to a read error.

The chain was built from TRBV4-3 and TRBJ2-1, with TRBD2 identical over 10 junction bases. Sample: blood. The clonotype was recovered from a man younger than 40 in good health. Read as DNA, the sequence is TGCGCCAGCAGCCAAAGGGCGCGGGCACTAGCGGGGCTCAATGAGCAGTTCTTT. This gives the protein CASSQRARALAGLNEQFF.